The T cell receptor beta chain described here comes from a study of T cells in women clearing cervical HPV infection. Study information: Case blood was drawn a median approximately 150 days after lesion detection. Study findings and constraints: T-cell numbers per sample were unknown and may explain richness differences.

In regard to this clone: Its matching antigen is unknown. The CDR3 end is not reached by the read, which stops 3 residues before it; the germline J gene fills it in.

Data came from immunoSEQ multiplex PCR; TCRdb stores just in-frame clones and leaves some out. Its listing shows 30,000 to 45,000 clones. CDR3 length equals 14 residues. V gave up 6 bases and J gave up 4 bases; unmatched junction bases: 6. Germline V gives CDR1 SNHLY, CDR2 FYNNEI. Sequencing was done on a sample of blood buffy coat. The chain employs TRBV2 and TRBJ1-5, with TRBD1 matching 7 bases. This TCR derives from a woman between 18 and 70 years old with a cervical HPV16 infection that either progressed to CIN3+ or cleared (not recorded which). Partial CDR3 DNA: TGTGCCAGCAGAGGGGGCACAGGGAATCAGCCC. This translates into CASRGGTGNQP. The full CDR3 protein reads CASRGGTGNQPQHF.